The 19 T cell receptor beta chains in this list originate from one sample, sequenced in a study of T cells after yellow fever vaccination. TCRdb re-called the 5' RACE reads through MiXCR, storing one row per CDR3 protein. The sample holds some 550,000 distinct CDR3 sequences, about a fifth seen once. The sample in question was PBMCs, obtained 15 days after the yellow fever booster vaccination. The receptors come from a man aged 30 to 45 who received the YFV17D yellow fever vaccine.

J is TRBJ1-3 and V is TRBV9; 9 bases map to TRBD1. J gave up 8 bases and V 0 bases, and 12 bases lay outside the gene matches. Germline V gives CDR1 SGDLS, CDR2 YYNGEE. This CDR3 region has 17 residues. The CDR3: CASSVAGGTGTVHTIYF. The CDR3 DNA reads as TGTGCCAGCAGCGTAGCTGGAGGGACAGGGACGGTCCACACCATATATTTT. Full variable domain (missing parts from reference TRBV9 and TRBJ1-3): DSGVTQTPKHLITATGQRVTLRCSPRSGDLSVYWYQQSLDQGLQFLIQYYNGEERAKGNILERFSAQQFPDLHSELNLSSLELGDSALYFCASSVAGGTGTVHTIYFGEGSWLTVV.

This clonotype was observed a handful of times. This rearrangement joins TRBV24-1 to TRBJ2-3; D remains unclear. Germline lookup yields CDR1 KGHDR and CDR2 SFDVKD. V gave up 4 bases and J gave up 11 bases, with 21 bases separating them. The CDR3 covers 15 residues. DNA for the CDR3: TGTGCCACCAGTGACCCAACTGGGAACTCCGGGTGGCAGTATTTT. Encoded protein: CATSDPTGNSGWQYF.

This clonotype was counted between two and nine times. The V call is TRBV5-5, the J call TRBJ2-2; TRBD1 might be the D (5 bases). The V and J ends lost 0 bases and 7 bases respectively, with 7 bases between them. CDR3 length equals 13 residues. Per the germline V gene, CDR1 is SGHKS and CDR2 is YYEKEE (reference sequence). Here the CDR3 reads CASSLEGIGELFF. In DNA, the CDR3 is TGTGCCAGCAGCTTGGAGGGGATCGGGGAGCTGTTTTTT.

The CDR3 DNA reads TGTGCCAGCAGGAGGGGGGGGACAGGCTCCTACGAGCAGTACTTC. It yields the protein CASRRGGTGSYEQYF. The V gene is TRBV7-2, the J gene TRBJ2-7; the D gene is possibly TRBD1 (8 bases). Between the trimmed V and J ends, which lost 6 bases and 0 bases, there was a span of 15 bases. The germline V gene encodes CDR1 SGHTA and CDR2 FQGNSA. This CDR3 is built from 15 residues.

This clonotype was seen a few times. This rearrangement joins TRBV19 to TRBJ2-1; a weak D match, TRBD1 (5 bases). Germline CDR1 and CDR2: LNHDA and SQIVND (reference sequence). V lost 7 bases and J 6 bases, leaving 22 bases between the germline ends. The CDR3 totals 16 residues. CDR3 DNA sequence: TGTGCCAGTAAGCGAGACAGCAGCCCTCTTGTCAATGAGCAGTTCTTC. Translated, it gives CASKRDSSPLVNEQFF.

This clonotype occurred a few times. V and J are TRBV5-1 and TRBJ2-5, with D possibly matching TRBD1 (5 bases). V was trimmed by 0 bases and J by 5 bases, leaving 11 bases between them. Germline assignment: CDR1 SGHRS and CDR2 YFSETQ. The CDR3 contains 14 residues. The CDR3 DNA is TGCGCCAGCAGCTTGGGGAGTGGGGCTGAGACCCAGTACTTC. The encoded protein is CASSLGSGAETQYF.

In its sample, this clonotype was seen many times. The rearrangement links TRBV12-3 or TRBV12-4 to TRBJ2-3; D gene ambiguous. V was pared by 6 bases and J by 0 bases, with 10 bases between. The CDR3 has 14 amino acids. The CDR3 nucleotides are TGTGCCAGCAGGTTCCGTGCTAGCACAGATACGCAGTATTTT. It encodes CASRFRASTDTQYF.

The chain uses TRBV5-5 and TRBJ1-2; D is ambiguous. The CDR3 has 17 residues. The V end lost 1 base, the J end lost 1 base, and 17 bases lay between the germline ends. CDR1 is SGHKS, CDR2 YYEKEE, per germline (reference sequence). The CDR3, as DNA: TGTGCCAGCAGCTTGCTGGGTCAGCAAAACATTAACTATGGCTACACCTTC. The encoded protein is CASSLLGQQNINYGYTF.

This clonotype was counted only a few times. The gene calls are TRBV20-1 and TRBJ2-3, with TRBD2 identical over 9 bases. This CDR3 is built from 16 residues. The V gene's germline CDR1 is DFQATT and CDR2 SNEGSKA (reference sequence). The V segment lost 3 bases and the J segment 2 bases; nucleotides outside the gene matches: 9. The CDR3 loop is CSARGRLAAITDTQYF. The DNA for the CDR3 is TGCAGTGCTAGGGGCAGACTAGCGGCTATCACAGATACGCAGTATTTT.

V is TRBV20-1 and J is TRBJ2-7; 7 bases line up with TRBD2. The CDR3 sequence is 15 residues long. Trimming at V came to 0 bases and at J to 5 bases, leaving 10 bases not matched to a gene. Germline V CDR1 and CDR2: DFQATT, SNEGSKA (reference sequence). The CDR3 loop is CSARDRAGVLDEQYF. In nucleotides, the CDR3 is TGCAGTGCTAGAGATCGGGCGGGAGTCTTAGACGAGCAGTACTTC.

This CDR3 reads CSAQRGRENSPLHF. The CDR3, as DNA: TGCAGTGCTCAACGGGGTAGGGAGAATTCACCCCTCCACTTT. The chain has TRBV20-1 and TRBJ1-6; D remains ambiguous. V gave up 5 bases and J gave up 7 bases, with 15 bases separating them. The CDR3 spans 14 residues. Germline assignment: CDR1 DFQATT and CDR2 SNEGSKA (reference sequence).

This clonotype occurred a few times. The J gene is TRBJ2-7, the V gene TRBV18; no clear D. The ends were cut back, 0 bases at V and 4 bases at J, with 7 bases in the middle. CDR1 and CDR2 from the germline V gene are KGHSH and LQKENI. The CDR3 has 13 amino acids. The CDR3 DNA sequence: TGTGCCAGCTCACCACCGGGCCCGTACGAGCAGTACTTC. This codes for CASSPPGPYEQYF.

The chain has TRBV30 and TRBJ2-1, with TRBD2 matching 11 bases. CDR1 and CDR2 (germline): GTSNPN, SVGIG (reference sequence). Unmatched junction bases numbered 4, after V lost 0 bases and J lost 6 bases. This CDR3 is built from 15 residues. CDR3 residues: CAWSVLLAGGNEQFF. CDR3 coding DNA: TGTGCCTGGAGTGTACTCCTAGCGGGAGGCAATGAGCAGTTCTTC.

This clonotype came up a few times. The chain is built from TRBV6-1 and TRBJ2-7; the D call may be TRBD1 or TRBD2 (5 bases each). Germline loops: CDR1 MNHNS, CDR2 SASEGT. CDR3 length: 17 amino acids. Trimming left V 0 bases short and J 5 bases short, with 20 bases between. The CDR3 sequence: CASSEASRGPVLDEQYF. CDR3 DNA sequence: TGTGCCAGCAGTGAAGCCTCAAGGGGACCAGTTCTGGACGAGCAGTACTTC.

As regards this clonotype: This may arise from a read error, as a much more abundant clone is one base away. The chain links TRBV7-3 to TRBJ2-3; no firm D call. CDR3 size: 12 residues. The germline V gene encodes CDR1 SGHTA and CDR2 FQGTGA. The CDR3 is CVSSLGQDTQYF. DNA for the CDR3: TGTGTCAGCAGCTTAGGGCAAGATACGCAGTATTTT. Supplemented by reference TRBV7-3 and TRBJ2-3, the full variable domain reads GAGVSQTPSNKVTEKGKYVELRCDPISGHTALYWYRQSLGQGPEFLIYFQGTGAADDSGLPNDRFFAVRPEGSVSTLKIQRTERGDSAVYLCVSSLGQDTQYFGPGTRLTVL.

This rearrangement joins TRBV20-1 to TRBJ2-3; TRBD2 agrees at 14 bases. CDR3 length: 13 residues. Trimming cost V 6 bases and J 7 bases; bases outside gene matches: 3. In germline, CDR1 is DFQATT, CDR2 SNEGSKA (reference sequence). CDR3 nucleotides: TGCAGTGCCAGGACTAGCGGGAGGTATACGCAGTATTTT. It translates to CSARTSGRYTQYF.

The chain combines TRBV7-8 with TRBJ2-7; possible D gene TRBD2, 7 bases. Germline CDR1 and CDR2: SGHVS and FQNEAQ. CDR3 length: 15 residues. V lost 1 base to trimming and J lost 4 bases, with 14 bases between them. In nucleotides, the CDR3 is TGTGCCAGCAGCTTAGATGCGGGGGCCACTTACGAGCAGTACTTC. It translates to CASSLDAGATYEQYF. Drawing the rest from reference TRBV7-8 and TRBJ2-7, the complete variable domain is GAGVSQSPRYKVAKRGQDVALRCDPISGHVSLFWYQQALGQGPEFLTYFQNEAQLDKSGLPSDRFFAERPEGSVSTLKIQRTQQEDSAVYLCASSLDAGATYEQYFGPGTRLTVT.

The V and J genes are TRBV20-1 and TRBJ1-5; 7 bases match TRBD1. This CDR3 is 13 amino acids long. CDR1 and CDR2 from the germline V gene are DFQATT and SNEGSKA (reference sequence). V was pared by 6 bases and J by 6 bases, with 8 bases of the junction left unmatched. The CDR3 DNA is TGCAGTGCGGATAGACAGGGCGGTCAGCCCCAGCATTTT. Translating it yields CSADRQGGQPQHF.

This chain connects TRBV18 to TRBJ2-7; D tentatively fits TRBD1 or TRBD2 (5 bases each). The germline V gene has CDR1 KGHSH and CDR2 LQKENI. V was cut by 3 bases and J by 0 bases, with 9 bases left in between. The CDR3 loop spans 14 amino acids. CDR3 sequence: CASSPGTVSYEQYF. DNA of the CDR3: TGTGCCAGCTCACCCGGGACGGTCTCCTACGAGCAGTACTTC.